This TCR beta chain was sequenced in a study of blood T cell repertoires in COVID-19. Study in general: The samples span acute and convalescent COVID-19 from the United States, Italy and Spain.

This clone was detected once. The assay was immunoSEQ multiplex PCR, and TCRdb's table has in-frame clones only and misses some. The sample consists of 120,000 to 150,000 clones, about 76% of them appearing once. The origin of this receptor is an older man with acute or convalescent COVID-19. Sequencing used peripheral blood.

The DNA for the CDR3 is TGCGCCAGCAGAGGGACTAGCGGCCCCAATGAGCAGTTCTTC. Translating gives CASRGTSGPNEQFF. This chain uses TRBV5-1 with TRBJ2-1; the match to TRBD2 covers 11 bases. V was clipped by 5 bases and J by 6 bases; unmatched bases: 4. CDR3 length: 14 residues. Germline V gives CDR1 SGHRS, CDR2 YFSETQ. The whole variable domain, filled in from reference TRBV5-1 and TRBJ2-1, reads KAGVTQTPRYLIKTRGQQVTLSCSPISGHRSVSWYQQTPGQGLQFLFEYFSETQRNKGNFPGRFSGRQFSNSRSEMNVSTLELGDSALYLCASRGTSGPNEQFFGPGTRLTVL.